This passage covers 11 T cell receptor beta chains from one sample sequenced in a study of T cells in localized non-small cell lung cancer. Using immunoSEQ multiplex PCR, the repertoire was profiled, and TCRdb retains in-frame clones only, with some absent. Of around 10,000 clones listed, around 47% are singletons. The material was lymph node tissue, obtained before any cancer treatment. The receptors derive from a woman between 35 and 70 years old with stage II squamous cell lung carcinoma.

This chain links TRBV2 with TRBJ1-5; possible D gene TRBD1, 5 bases. The CDR3 is 13 amino acids. Germline loops: CDR1 SNHLY, CDR2 FYNNEI. Trimming stripped 6 bases from V and 7 bases from J, with 13 bases between. Here the CDR3 reads CASRGGGNQPQHF. In nucleotides, the CDR3 is TGTGCCAGCAGAGGTGGGGGGAACCAGCCCCAGCATTTT.

The V and J genes are TRBV29-1 and TRBJ1-1; D not certain. This CDR3 has 13 residues. The germline V gene has CDR1 SQVTM and CDR2 ANQGSEA. Trimming cost V 3 bases and J 0 bases, with 8 bases left between them. CDR3 region: CSVDSIMNTEAFF. DNA of the CDR3: TGCAGCGTTGACTCCATCATGAACACTGAAGCTTTCTTT.

The chain employs TRBV11-1 and TRBJ1-4; possibly TRBD1 for D (5 bases). The CDR3 covers 14 residues. Germline V gene lookup returns CDR1 SGHAT and CDR2 FQDESV (reference sequence). The germline V and J ends were trimmed by 5 bases and 12 bases, with 19 bases remaining between them. This chain's CDR3 is CASSPSEGATELFF. In nucleotides, the CDR3 is TGTGCCAGCAGCCCCTCCGAAGGGGCTACGGAACTGTTTTTT.

The V gene is TRBV10-1, the J gene TRBJ2-7; weak D call: TRBD2 (6 bases). The CDR3 has 15 residues. The germline V and J ends were trimmed by 3 bases and 0 bases, with 12 bases remaining between them. Germline V lookup: CDR1 WNHNN, CDR2 SYGVQD (reference sequence). CDR3 sequence reads: CASSDQAGTSYEQYF. CDR3 nucleotide sequence: TGCGCCAGCAGTGATCAGGCGGGGACCTCCTACGAGCAGTACTTC.

The chain combines TRBV19 with TRBJ1-4; 8 nucleotides agree with TRBD1. Germline CDR1 LNHDA, CDR2 SQIVND (reference sequence). The CDR3 length is 15 residues. V was clipped by 6 bases and J by 6 bases; unmatched bases: 9. CDR3 nucleotides: TGTGCCAGTAGGCGACAGACAGGGGTAGATGAAAAACTGTTTTTT. Translating gives CASRRQTGVDEKLFF.

The gene calls are TRBV11-3 and TRBJ1-4, with 7 bases fitting TRBD1. The CDR3 is 18 amino acids. V shed 1 base, J shed 1 base, and the junction held 9 bases outside the gene matches. Germline V CDR1 and CDR2: SGHNT, YENEEA. CDR3 nucleotide sequence: TGTGCCAGCAGCTTAGGGCAGGGGGGTGGTCGAACTAATGAAAAACTGTTTTTT. Amino acids: CASSLGQGGGRTNEKLFF. The complete variable domain, with remaining parts taken from reference TRBV11-3 and TRBJ1-4, reads EAGVVQSPRYKIIEKKQPVAFWCNPISGHNTLYWYLQNLGQGPELLIRYENEEAVDDSQLPKDRFSAERLKGVDSTLKIQPAELGDSAVYLCASSLGQGGGRTNEKLFFGSGTQLSVL.

Note on this clone: Germline is not matched at one junction end, which may reflect a read error. This sequence joins TRBV19 and TRBJ2-6; tentatively, D is TRBD1 or TRBD2 (5 bases each). This CDR3 is 17 amino acids long. Germline V lookup: CDR1 LNHDA, CDR2 SQIVND (reference sequence). In DNA, the CDR3 is TGTGCCAGTAGTAAGTTGGGGGTTGACTCTGGGGTCAACGTCCTGACTTTC. This encodes CASSKLGVDSGVNVLTF.

In this sample, this clone turned up a few times. The chain couples TRBV28 to TRBJ1-1; D is uncertain. The CDR3 extends over 14 amino acids. V lost 5 bases and J 1 base, leaving 11 bases between the germline ends. CDR1 and CDR2 from the germline V gene are MDHEN and SYDVKM. The CDR3 protein is CASSPPTPNTEAFF. CDR3 nucleotide sequence: TGTGCCAGCAGTCCCCCGACCCCGAACACTGAAGCTTTCTTT. Looking up the rest from reference TRBV28 and TRBJ1-1 gives the full variable domain: DVKVTQSSRYLVKRTGEKVFLECVQDMDHENMFWYRQDPGLGLRLIYFSYDVKMKEKGDIPEGYSVSREKKERFSLILESASTNQTSMYLCASSPPTPNTEAFFGQGTRLTVV.

This sequence joins TRBV9 and TRBJ2-3, with D possibly matching TRBD1 (6 bases). The CDR3 extends over 15 amino acids. Between the trimmed V and J ends, which lost 3 bases and 5 bases, there was a span of 16 bases. Germline V lookup: CDR1 SGDLS, CDR2 YYNGEE. The CDR3 loop is CASSAPTGRGDTQYF. CDR3 nucleotides: TGTGCCAGCAGCGCCCCGACTGGCAGGGGAGATACGCAGTATTTT.

J is TRBJ2-3 and V is TRBV11-3; TRBD1 is a possible D gene (5 bases). The ends were cut back, 5 bases at V and 2 bases at J, with 14 bases in the middle. Per germline, CDR1 SGHNT and CDR2 YENEEA. The CDR3 has 15 amino acids. In nucleotides, the CDR3 is TGTGCCAGCAGCCCCGGGTGGGGCCTCACAGATACGCAGTATTTT. Translation gives CASSPGWGLTDTQYF.

The rearrangement links TRBV28 to TRBJ2-2; D possibly corresponds to TRBD1 (6 bases). Germline V gene lookup returns CDR1 MDHEN and CDR2 SYDVKM. Trimming took off 5 bases at V and 2 bases at J, with 15 bases between the two ends. The CDR3 length is 16 residues. CDR3 in DNA: TGTGCCAGCAGTGACAGGAGAAATCCAAACACCGGGGAGCTGTTTTTT. Encoded protein: CASSDRRNPNTGELFF.